This TCR beta chain was found in a study of T cell responses to AZD1222 COVID-19 vaccine. Germline CDR1 reads SNHLY; CDR2 reads FYNNEI. V shed 1 base and J shed 3 bases, with 9 bases lying between them. The length of the CDR3 is 14 residues. Study-wide results and caveats: Spike-wide coverage was observed for vaccine-associated CD4 TCRs, with dominant responses at 160-218 and 743-854. Only after the peak T cell response were repertoires sampled. In a largely white British group with more females than males, clonal diversity was possibly underestimated.

Samples with a second dose at about 4 or about 12 weeks were pooled together. The repertoire was sequenced with immunoSEQ multiplex PCR; TCRdb's copy has only in-frame clones and lacks some. The sample carries 110,000 or so clones, about 88% recorded once. Note on this clone: What it binds is unknown.

The receptor was derived from an adult who received the AZD1222 COVID-19 vaccine. The sample consisted of peripheral blood, taken 28 days after the second AZD1222 dose. The V and J genes are TRBV2 and TRBJ1-2; D is ambiguous. The CDR3 bases are TGTGCCAGCAGTGAAGGGCCAGCGGACTATGGCTACACCTTC. It codes for CASSEGPADYGYTF.